The 15 T cell receptor beta chains in this list originate from one sample, sequenced in a study of blood T cell repertoires in COVID-19. Sequenced by immunoSEQ multiplex PCR; TCRdb stores in-frame clones only, minus some. The sample holds some 130,000 clones, about 87% seen once. The source material was peripheral blood. Receptors originate from a human donor in a cohort sampled during active COVID-19.

The table lists this clone with a few counts. This chain connects TRBV7-9 to TRBJ1-5, with 7 bases aligning to TRBD1. The CDR3 loop spans 19 amino acids. From germline, CDR1 is SEHNR and CDR2 FQNEAQ (reference sequence). The V and J ends lost 2 bases and 0 bases, in that order; junction bases with no gene match: 13. For the CDR3, the DNA is TGTGCCAGCAGCTTAAGCGGGGGGGACAGACTTAATAGCAATCAGCCCCAGCATTTT. The encoded protein is CASSLSGGDRLNSNQPQHF.

The J gene is TRBJ2-5, the V gene TRBV18, with a tentative D call TRBD1 (5 bases). The CDR3 is 13 amino acids. Germline CDR1 reads KGHSH; CDR2 reads LQKENI. V lost 4 bases and J 3 bases, leaving 9 bases between the germline ends. The CDR3 loop reads CASSLGVEETQYF. In DNA, the CDR3 is TGTGCCAGCTCACTAGGGGTAGAAGAGACCCAGTACTTC. The complete variable domain, with remaining parts taken from reference TRBV18 and TRBJ2-5, reads NAGVMQNPRHLVRRRGQEARLRCSPMKGHSHVYWYRQLPEEGLKFMVYLQKENIIDESGMPKERFSAEFPKEGPSILRIQQVVRGDSAAYFCASSLGVEETQYFGPGTRLLVL.

This clone was seen just once. J is TRBJ2-2 and V is TRBV7-3, with 10 nucleotides matching TRBD2. Germline values: CDR1 SGHTA, CDR2 FQGTGA. V dropped 5 bases and J dropped 7; count of bases not matched to a gene: 10. The CDR3 length is 16 residues. The CDR3 DNA follows: TGTGCCAGCAGCCCTTCCCTAGCGGGGGCGGTCGGGGAGCTGTTTTTT. Translation gives CASSPSLAGAVGELFF. Supplemented by reference TRBV7-3 and TRBJ2-2, the full variable domain reads GAGVSQTPSNKVTEKGKYVELRCDPISGHTALYWYRQSLGQGPEFLIYFQGTGAADDSGLPNDRFFAVRPEGSVSTLKIQRTERGDSAVYLCASSPSLAGAVGELFFGEGSRLTVL.

The V call is TRBV3-1 (or the pseudogene TRBV3-2), the J call TRBJ2-1; 10 nucleotides match TRBD1. The V gene end was trimmed by 6 bases and the J gene end by 10 bases; junction bases not matched to a gene: 6. Germline values: CDR1 LGHDT, CDR2 YNNKEL (reference sequence). The CDR3 contains 13 residues. DNA for the CDR3: TGTGCCAGCAGGGGACAGGGGCGCAGGGAGCAGTTCTTC. Translating gives CASRGQGRREQFF.

The V and J genes are TRBV6-5 and TRBJ1-2; TRBD1 matches 11 bases. With V trimmed by 2 bases and J by 2 bases, 1 base remained unmatched. CDR1 and CDR2 from the germline V gene are MNHEY and SVGAGI. The CDR3 loop spans 15 amino acids. CDR3 sequence (DNA): TGTGCCAGCAGTTACGGGACAGGGGGAAACTATGGCTACACCTTC. Translation: CASSYGTGGNYGYTF.

The chain couples TRBV4-2 to TRBJ1-6; a weak D match, TRBD1 (6 bases). Germline values: CDR1 LGHNA, CDR2 YNFKEQ. V was pared by 0 bases and J by 10 bases, with 13 bases between. This CDR3 has 15 amino acids. DNA for the CDR3: TGTGCCAGCAGCCAAGACTTACAGGGTTTCTCACCCCTCCACTTT. Translating it yields CASSQDLQGFSPLHF.

This chain connects TRBV7-2 to TRBJ1-3; D is unclear. Trimming shortened V by 1 base and J by 0 bases, and 13 bases separated the two germline ends. The CDR3 totals 17 residues. Germline V gene sequence: CDR1 SGHTA, CDR2 FQGNSA. As DNA, the CDR3 is TGTGCCAGCAGCTTAGGGGGTGACGGGAGCTCTGGAAACACCATATATTTT. Translation gives CASSLGGDGSSGNTIYF.

The chain links TRBV30 to TRBJ1-3; a possible D gene is TRBD1 (6 bases). The CDR3 runs to 13 residues. Per the germline V gene, CDR1 is GTSNPN and CDR2 is SVGIG (reference sequence). Trimming removed 4 bases at V and 10 bases at J, with 17 bases between. CDR3 coding DNA: TGTGCCTGGAAGGCGACAGGCCCCGATACCATATATTTT. It yields the protein CAWKATGPDTIYF.

V gene TRBV28 combines with J gene TRBJ2-5, with TRBD1 matching 8 bases. V lost 5 bases to trimming and J lost 2 bases; unmatched junction nucleotides: 4. The CDR3 is 14 residues long. Germline CDR1 reads MDHEN; CDR2 reads SYDVKM. The DNA of the CDR3 is TGTGCCAGCAGTGGATGGACAGGGCAAGAGACCCAGTACTTC. This encodes CASSGWTGQETQYF.

The chain employs TRBV5-8 and TRBJ1-2; 9 positions match TRBD1. The J segment lost 6 bases and the V segment lost 4 bases, leaving 10 bases of the junction unmatched. Germline V lookup: CDR1 SGHTS, CDR2 YDEGEE. This CDR3 region has 15 residues. The CDR3 sequence: CASSKMTGGWNGYTF. As DNA, the CDR3 is TGTGCCAGCAGCAAGATGACAGGGGGGTGGAATGGCTACACCTTC.

This clone was observed a handful of times. This chain links TRBV5-1 with TRBJ2-2, with D perhaps matching TRBD1 (5 bases). This CDR3 contains 15 residues. V lost 0 bases, J lost 1 base, and 7 bases lay in between. CDR1 is SGHRS, CDR2 YFSETQ, per germline. The CDR3 reads CASSLDRLNTGELFF. CDR3 DNA sequence: TGCGCCAGCAGCTTGGACAGGTTGAACACCGGGGAGCTGTTTTTT. Using reference TRBV5-1 and TRBJ2-2 for the parts outside the CDR3, the full variable domain is KAGVTQTPRYLIKTRGQQVTLSCSPISGHRSVSWYQQTPGQGLQFLFEYFSETQRNKGNFPGRFSGRQFSNSRSEMNVSTLELGDSALYLCASSLDRLNTGELFFGEGSRLTVL.

The chain joins TRBV11-2 to TRBJ1-2, with 7 bases lining up with TRBD1. Germline-derived CDR1 and CDR2 are SGHAT and FQNNGV. This CDR3 spans 12 amino acids. The J segment lost 6 bases and the V segment lost 5 bases, leaving 3 bases of the junction unmatched. The CDR3 sequence is CASSRQGDGYTF. The CDR3 DNA reads as TGTGCCAGCAGCCGACAGGGAGATGGCTACACCTTC.

The rearrangement uses TRBV10-3 and TRBJ2-7; 7 bases agree with TRBD1. Germline CDR1 and CDR2: ENHRY and SYGVKD. With 0 bases clipped from V and 5 bases from J, the junction kept 7 bases outside the gene matches. There are 15 residues in the CDR3. CDR3: CAISESSDRAHEQYV. CDR3 nucleotide sequence: TGTGCCATCAGTGAGTCGTCCGACAGGGCCCACGAGCAGTACGTC.

The V and J genes are TRBV11-2 and TRBJ2-2; TRBD1 matches at 8 bases. This CDR3 region has 15 residues. J lost 4 bases, V lost 3 bases, and 4 bases had no gene match. The V gene's germline CDR1 is SGHAT and CDR2 FQNNGV. The CDR3 DNA is TGTGCCAGCAGCTTCGACAGGGGAACCACCGGGGAGCTGTTTTTT. Protein product: CASSFDRGTTGELFF.

The chain is built from TRBV3-1 (or the pseudogene TRBV3-2) and TRBJ1-4; D call uncertain. The CDR3 spans 15 residues. Trimming pared 2 bases from V and 5 bases from J, leaving 12 bases between. The germline V gene has CDR1 LGHDT and CDR2 YNNKEL (reference sequence). CDR3 sequence reads: CASSQPQEGNEKLFF. In DNA form, the CDR3 reads TGTGCCAGCAGCCAACCCCAGGAGGGCAATGAAAAACTGTTTTTT.